These T cell receptor beta chains were read from a single sample in a study of Ad26.COV2.S vaccination and SARS-CoV-2 variants. Some clones are missing from TCRdb's copy, which holds only in-frame ones; the method was immunoSEQ multiplex PCR. In the table there are roughly 380,000 clones, approximately 87% of which are singletons. Sequenced material: peripheral blood, taken in a trial of Ad26.COV2.S vaccine versus placebo. The source is a person aged 18-65 years who received the Ad26.COV2.S COVID-19 vaccine or a placebo. CDR3s include the opening cysteine and the closing phenylalanine or tryptophan. A D gene is named only where the DNA matches it firmly. For some rows the clone size is stated as once, few or many, or as a class when expanded; others skip it.

>.|TRBJ2-7|TRBV28|TRBD1
TGTGCCAGCAGTTTTCTGGGATTCACAGGGGACCTAAACTACGAGCAGTACTTC
CASSFLGFTGDLNYEQYF
>.|TRBJ1-1|TRBV27|TRBD1
TGTGCCAGCAGTGACAGGGGTTCTGAAGCTTTCTTT
CASSDRGSEAFF
>.|TRBJ1-4|TRBV27|TRBD1
TGTGCCAGCACCCTCAAACCGGGACAGGGGACACCAACTAATGAAAAACTGTTTTTT
CASTLKPGQGTPTNEKLFF
>.|TRBJ1-6|TRBV7-9|TRBD1
TGTGCCAGCAGCTTAGTGGGGACAGGGTGGAATTCACCCCTCCACTTT
CASSLVGTGWNSPLHF
>.|TRBJ2-7|TRBV27|.
TGTGCCAGCAGTAACAGTGGGGCCTCCTACGAGCAGTACTTC
CASSNSGASYEQYF
>.|TRBJ2-6|TRBV2|.
TGTGCCAGCAGTGAGCAGAGGTCTGGGGCCAACGTCCTGACTTTC
CASSEQRSGANVLTF
>.|TRBJ2-1|TRBV6-5|.
TGTGCCAGCAGGGGCGGGGGCAAGAATGAGCAGTTCTTC
CASRGGGKNEQFF
>.|TRBJ1-2|TRBV7-9|.
TGTGCCAGCAGCTCCCCGGGGGCGGTAAACTATGGCTACACCTTC
CASSSPGAVNYGYTF
>.|TRBJ2-3|TRBV7-2|.
TGTGCCAGCAGCCGGGATCTGTCTGCTGGGGGCAGGGATACGCAGTATTTT
CASSRDLSAGGRDTQYF
>.|TRBJ2-7|TRBV5-4|.
TGTGCCAGCAGCTTGGTTGGTAGGACCTCCTACGAGCAGTACTTC
CASSLVGRTSYEQYF
>.|TRBJ2-7|TRBV4-2|TRBD2
TGTGCCAGCAGCCCCCGGACTAGCTCGAACTCCTACGAGCAGTACTTC
CASSPRTSSNSYEQYF
>.|TRBJ2-1|TRBV6-2/TRBV6-3|.
TGTGCCAGCAGTCTAGGCTATGAGCAGTTCTTC
CASSLGYEQFF
>once|TRBJ1-3|TRBV25-1|.
TGTGCCAGCAGTGAATCGGGGAAGGGTGAGGGAAACACCATATATTTT
CASSESGKGEGNTIYF
>.|TRBJ2-1|TRBV24-1|TRBD1
TGTGCCACCAGTGATGTAACAGGGGCGTCCTACAATGAGCAGTTCTTC
CATSDVTGASYNEQFF
>.|TRBJ2-7|TRBV11-2|.
TGTGCCAGCAGCTTAGGTATGACAGCCTCCTACGAGCAGTACTTC
CASSLGMTASYEQYF
>.|TRBJ2-7|TRBV24-1|.
TGTGCCACCAGCCACGGTGACAGATCCTACGAGCAGTACTTC
CATSHGDRSYEQYF
>once|TRBJ2-5|TRBV2|TRBD2
TGTGCCAGCAGTGACCCCCTACCCCTAGCGGGGGAAGAGACCCAGTACTTC
CASSDPLPLAGEETQYF
>.|TRBJ2-7|TRBV9|.
TGTGCCAGCAGCCCACAGGGCACGGTTAGCTCCTACGAGCAGTACTTC
CASSPQGTVSSYEQYF
>.|TRBJ2-1|TRBV5-6|TRBD2
TGTGCCAGCAGCTTCAGGACTAGCGGCTACAATGAGCAGTTCTTC
CASSFRTSGYNEQFF
>.|TRBJ1-5|TRBV19|.
TGTGCCAGTAGTACGGGGCAGGGGCGCAATCAGCCCCAGCATTTT
CASSTGQGRNQPQHF
>once|TRBJ2-5|TRBV12-2|.
TGTGCAAGTCGCCTCCGACAGGGGCTAGGGGAGACCCAGTACTTC
CASRLRQGLGETQYF
>.|TRBJ2-2|TRBV3-1/TRBV3-2|.
TGTGCCAGCAGCCTCCGGGACTCCCTGATCACCGGGGAGCTGTTTTTT
CASSLRDSLITGELFF
>.|TRBJ2-5|TRBV2|TRBD2
TGTGCCAGCAGTGACTTTGCGGGGGGACAAGAGACCCAGTACTTC
CASSDFAGGQETQYF
>.|TRBJ2-2|TRBV2|TRBD2
TGTGCCAGCGGGACTAGCGGGGAGAACACCGGGGAGCTGTTTTTT
CASGTSGENTGELFF
>.|TRBJ1-4|TRBV15|.
TGTGCCACCGACGGGGGATCTACTAATGAAAAACTGTTTTTT
CATDGGSTNEKLFF
>.|TRBJ1-1|TRBV14|.
TGTGCCAGCAGCCCTTCCGTGACAACGAACACTGAAGCTTTCTTT
CASSPSVTTNTEAFF
>.|TRBJ2-5|TRBV3-1/TRBV3-2|.
TGTGCCAGCAGCCAAAATATGAAAGAGACCCAGTACTTC
CASSQNMKETQYF
>.|TRBJ1-5|TRBV27|.
TGTGCCAGCAGTTTGAGTGGGGTCAATCAGCCCCAGCATTTT
CASSLSGVNQPQHF
>.|TRBJ1-4|TRBV9|.
TGTGCCAGCAGCCCACGAGGGACGGAGAATGAAAAACTGTTTTTT
CASSPRGTENEKLFF
>.|TRBJ2-1|TRBV15|.
TGTGCCACCAGCCCCCTCACCGCCAGGTTAGGAGGCAATGAGCAGTTCTTC
CATSPLTARLGGNEQFF
>.|TRBJ2-7|TRBV25-1|.
TGTGCCAGCAGTTCACAAACAGGTATATCCTACGAGCAGTACTTC
CASSSQTGISYEQYF
>.|TRBJ2-5|TRBV7-3|TRBD1
TGTGCCAGCAGCCCGGACAGGATGCAGTGGGGGACCCAGTACTTC
CASSPDRMQWGTQYF
>.|TRBJ2-5|TRBV4-3|.
TGCGCCAGCAGCCAATCCCTGGGGAGGGGGCGCGGAGCCCAGTACTTC
CASSQSLGRGRGAQYF
>few|TRBJ2-7|TRBV5-1|.
TGCGCCAGCAGATGGGGAGGAACAGGGTACCCCTACGAGCAGTACTTC
CASRWGGTGYPYEQYF
>.|TRBJ1-2|TRBV2|.
TGTGCCAGCAGTGCGGGGGAGCATGGCTACACCTTC
CASSAGEHGYTF
>once|TRBJ1-5|TRBV24-1|TRBD1
TGTGCCACCAGTGATTCTGACAGGGTCGGTCAGCCCCAGCATTTT
CATSDSDRVGQPQHF
>.|TRBJ1-4|TRBV30|.
TGTGCCTTCGACGGTGAAAAACTGTTTTTT
CAFDGEKLFF
>.|TRBJ2-7|TRBV30|TRBD1
TGTGCCTGTGCCGGGGACAGTACCTACGAGCAGTACTTC
CACAGDSTYEQYF
>.|TRBJ1-2|TRBV7-9|.
TGTGCCAGCAGCCGCCAAGAGAGTGCTAACTATGGCTACACCTTC
CASSRQESANYGYTF
>few|TRBJ1-4|TRBV24-1|.
TGTGCCACCAGTGATTGGGGGGGGGCAGGAACTAATGAAAAACTGTTTTTT
CATSDWGGAGTNEKLFF
>few|TRBJ1-3|TRBV3-1/TRBV3-2|.
TGTGCCAGCAGCCAAGATACGGCTGGAAACACCATATATTTT
CASSQDTAGNTIYF
>.|TRBJ1-4|TRBV7-3|.
TGTGCCAGCAGCTTAAAACCAAATGAAAAACTGTTTTTT
CASSLKPNEKLFF
>.|TRBJ2-7|TRBV5-5|TRBD1
TGTGCCAGCAGCTTGGTGGGGGGGACAGGGAAAGAGCAGTACTTC
CASSLVGGTGKEQYF
>.|TRBJ1-5|TRBV7-2|.
TGTGCCAGCAGCTTAGCAGGGCAGGGTGGGGATCAGCCCCAGCATTTT
CASSLAGQGGDQPQHF
>.|TRBJ2-1|TRBV11-2|TRBD1
TGTGCCAGCAGCTTAGGCCACCTGGGACAGATTGTCTATGAGCAGTTCTTC
CASSLGHLGQIVYEQFF
>.|TRBJ1-3|TRBV9|.
TGTGCCAGCAGCTCCGACAGCTCTGGAAACACCATATATTTT
CASSSDSSGNTIYF
>.|TRBJ1-6|TRBV7-2|.
TGTGCCAGCAGCCTCCCGGCGGGGGGATCCTATAATTCACCCCTCCACTTT
CASSLPAGGSYNSPLHF